The sequence of this T cell receptor (beta chain) was determined in a study of CD8+ T cells in alopecia areata (dated by TCRdb to between 2017 and 2018). Notes on the research overall: The treated patients took part in an open-label pilot trial in which moderate-to-severe alopecia areata was treated with oral tofacitinib at 5 to 10 mg twice daily. Tofacitinib was administered for 6 to 18 months, and 6 months of follow-up off drug were then conducted to assess delayed response and recurrence. High-throughput TCRbeta sequencing was used to examine T cell clonal expansion in alopecia areata in both the C3H/HeJ mouse model and human patients. Biopsies were taken from tofacitinib-treated patients at baseline and again at 4 and 24 weeks into treatment, and several of those patients also had a later scalp biopsy. The SALT score, which quantifies the percentage of affected scalp surface area, was used to measure disease severity in treated patients. Scalp clonality was compared among normal scalp (n=4), patchy alopecia areata scalp (n=8), and alopecia totalis/universalis scalp (n=8). TCRbeta CDR3 regions were amplified by immunoSEQ multiplex PCR using 35 Vbeta forward and 13 Jbeta reverse primers. On the human side, TCRbeta sequencing was run on scalp tissue and on sorted CD4+ and CD8+ peripheral blood T cells from healthy controls and from alopecia areata patients with either patchy or totalis/universalis disease. RNA was extracted with the PAXgene miRNA kit for fixed scalp, the miRNeasy kit for PBMCs, and the RNeasy kit for mouse skin. Points the paper makes about the study in general: Many expanded lesional clones were found to persist in scalp and blood during tofacitinib treatment, and relapse after treatment cessation may be partly explained by this persistence. Tofacitinib significantly decreased scalp clonality and the number of expanded CD8+ clones among the top 100 scalp clones. Compared with mice, TCR sequences shared between patients were less clear, possibly partly because of HLA diversity across the patient population. Compared with normal scalp, lesional scalp had higher clonality and more expanded CD8+ clones, particularly in alopecia totalis/universalis, a pattern that suggests antigenic drive. Because the treated cohort was small and had just a single nonresponder, larger studies are needed to establish links between baseline CD8+ expansion and response. Resident alphabeta T cells in normal human skin are also sequenced, complicating scalp TCR repertoire analysis, unlike mouse skin dominated by gammadelta T cells.

In the paper's terms, the time point label means: around 26 weeks on oral tofacitinib. The treatment or condition label of this sample denotes: oral pan-JAK inhibitor, 5-10 mg twice daily. Lesional scalp punch biopsies and peripheral blood were collected from alopecia areata patients. PBMCs were isolated by density centrifugation and stained for CD3, CD4 and CD8, and CD4+ and CD8+ T cells were sorted on a FACSAria. Relative to germline, V is missing 4 bases and J is missing 5 bases, with 21 bases of the junction outside any gene match. The CDR3 covers 20 residues, taking in both the cysteine and the phenylalanine. CDR3 DNA only is kept here, 60 bases in frame from base 1. The germline V gene sets CDR1 to LGHNA and CDR2 to YNFKEQ. Regarding this clone: Its antigen remains unidentified. Base qualities are not recorded, but no much larger clone differs from it by a single base.

The library was built by means of the immunoSEQ multiplex PCR assay. For TCR sequencing, RNA was extracted from every sample and reverse transcribed into cDNA to serve as template. First-strand cDNA was synthesized with SuperScript III using a 2:1 mix of oligo-dT and random hexamers. A synthetic immune receptor repertoire was used to gauge amplification bias, and whatever bias remained was removed computationally. The study's processing was this. After raw reads were preprocessed to remove errors, the CDR3 was defined following IMGT conventions as running from the conserved cysteine to phenylalanine. Clonality was computed as 1 minus the Shannon entropy, with the entropy normalized by log2 of the number of productive unique TCRs. Whether scalp clones were CD4 or CD8 was inferred by matching scalp TCRbeta sequences against CD4 and CD8 repertoires sorted from blood. TCRdb limited this immuneACCESS table to in-frame rearrangements with V and J called. A share of clones is missing; checked studies link under half to unresolved V genes, and the rest is unexplained. For V, J and clone size, that table is used; D and trimming come from the DNA. In all, the sample holds around 100,000 clones, and about 40% of those were seen once. The ten biggest clones cover roughly 18% of the sample.

This TCR came from a human donor with alopecia areata. The sample in question was CD8+ T cells sorted from blood, obtained at week 24, from a patient treated with tofacitinib. Rearrangement joined TRBV4-2 to TRBJ2-3; 10 bases in between match TRBD2. The CDR3 here reads CASSPRESRQTSGDEDTQYF. The DNA sequence is as follows: TGTGCCAGCAGCCCCCGCGAGTCCCGCCAAACTAGCGGGGATGAAGATACGCAGTATTTT.